These 25 T cell receptor beta chains originate from one sample sequenced in a study of cytomegalovirus exposure and HLA in healthy donors. It was with 60 Vbeta and 13 Jbeta primers that the PCR ran. Profiling relied on immunoSEQ multiplex PCR, and the TCRdb table lists in-frame clones only, not all of them. Its clone listing holds roughly 120,000 clones. The sequencing sample was made of PBMCs. The receptors were sampled from a man in his forties or fifties in good health and CMV-seropositive.

The chain uses TRBV29-1 and TRBJ2-7; 10 positions agree with TRBD1. The CDR3 totals 15 residues. The trim removed 4 bases at V and 1 base at J, leaving 7 bases unmatched. Germline V CDR1 and CDR2: SQVTM, ANQGSEA. CDR3 in amino acids: CSVVSWDRGSYEQYF. CDR3 nucleotides: TGCAGCGTTGTTTCATGGGACAGGGGATCCTACGAGCAGTACTTC.

V gene TRBV10-3 combines with J gene TRBJ2-5, with TRBD1 as a possible D gene (6 bases). The CDR3 length is 16 residues. Germline V gives CDR1 ENHRY, CDR2 SYGVKD. Trimming pared 2 bases from V and 1 base from J, leaving 14 bases between. CDR3 amino acids: CAISEPTDRLQETQYF. The DNA of the CDR3 is TGTGCCATCAGTGAGCCCACAGACAGGCTCCAAGAGACCCAGTACTTC.

The genes are TRBV7-9 and TRBJ1-2, with TRBD1 matching 7 bases. Germline lookup yields CDR1 SEHNR and CDR2 FQNEAQ (reference sequence). V dropped 5 bases and J dropped 8; count of bases not matched to a gene: 11. The CDR3 contains 14 residues. DNA of the CDR3: TGTGCCAGCAGCCGCCCAAATCAGGGGGAAGGCTACACCTTC. This translates into CASSRPNQGEGYTF.

The rearrangement joins TRBV28 to TRBJ2-6, with 7 bases that match TRBD2. The CDR3 runs to 15 residues. V was clipped by 7 bases and J by 1 base; unmatched bases: 4. Germline assignment: CDR1 MDHEN and CDR2 SYDVKM. CDR3 region: CASTSGGSGANVLTF. CDR3 sequence (DNA): TGTGCCAGCACCTCCGGGGGGTCTGGGGCCAACGTCCTGACTTTC.

The chain couples TRBV9 to TRBJ1-1, with D unclear. CDR3 length: 13 residues. Germline V gene sequence: CDR1 SGDLS, CDR2 YYNGEE. Trimming removed 0 bases at V and 3 bases at J, with 6 bases between. The CDR3 sequence: CASSVDPDTEAFF. CDR3 in DNA: TGTGCCAGCAGCGTAGATCCTGACACTGAAGCTTTCTTT.

The chain couples TRBV7-6 to TRBJ2-1; maybe TRBD1 (6 bases). V gave up 0 bases and J gave up 10 bases, with 16 bases separating them. The CDR3 length is 15 residues. CDR1 is SGHVS, CDR2 FNYEAQ, per germline. The chain's CDR3 is CASSLAGFSRGEQFF. CDR3 DNA: TGTGCCAGCAGCTTAGCGGGCTTCTCGAGGGGGGAGCAGTTCTTC.

V gene TRBV5-6 combines with J gene TRBJ2-1; D is unclear. This CDR3 spans 15 amino acids. Germline CDR1 SGHDT, CDR2 YYEEEE. Trimming took 0 bases from V and 0 from J, leaving 7 bases between them. CDR3 in amino acids: CASSLGHRSYNEQFF. The CDR3 coding sequence is TGTGCCAGCAGCTTGGGACACCGCTCCTACAATGAGCAGTTCTTC.

This chain links TRBV5-1 with TRBJ2-1; the D gene is possibly TRBD2 (5 bases). The germline gives CDR1 SGHRS, CDR2 YFSETQ. This CDR3 has 14 residues. Trimming took off 6 bases at V and 0 bases at J, with 10 bases between the two ends. The CDR3 coding sequence is TGCGCCAGCAATGGGGAGAACTCCTACAATGAGCAGTTCTTC. Protein: CASNGENSYNEQFF.

The rearrangement joins TRBV5-4 to TRBJ2-3; TRBD2 aligns across 10 bases. The CDR3 is 18 residues long. The V segment lost 0 bases and the J segment 2 bases; nucleotides outside the gene matches: 9. The germline gives CDR1 SGHNT, CDR2 YYREEE (reference sequence). The CDR3 reads CASSLDLLAGYNTDTQYF. In DNA form, the CDR3 reads TGTGCCAGCAGCTTGGACCTACTAGCGGGATATAACACAGATACGCAGTATTTT.

The chain links TRBV4-1 to TRBJ1-1; the D gene is possibly TRBD1 (6 bases). V dropped 4 bases and J dropped 0 bases, with 12 bases sitting between them. CDR1 and CDR2 from the germline V gene are MGHRA and YSYEKL. This CDR3 is built from 15 residues. In nucleotides, the CDR3 is TGCGCCAGCAGCCTCCAGGACAGCATGAACACTGAAGCTTTCTTT. It yields the protein CASSLQDSMNTEAFF.

The gene calls are TRBV28 and TRBJ1-4; 7 bases are a match to TRBD1. Germline-derived CDR1 and CDR2 are MDHEN and SYDVKM. This CDR3 is built from 20 residues. The ends lost 5 bases at V and 0 bases at J; junction bases unmatched: 18. The CDR3 protein is CASSPVPGTAFPATNEKLFF. CDR3 DNA sequence: TGTGCCAGCAGTCCTGTACCTGGGACAGCTTTCCCCGCAACTAATGAAAAACTGTTTTTT.

This rearrangement joins TRBV12-5 to TRBJ2-1; a weak D match, TRBD2 (5 bases). CDR1 is LGHNT, CDR2 FRNRAP, per germline. V lost 4 bases, J lost 10 bases, and 14 bases lay in between. The CDR3 runs to 13 residues. The CDR3, as DNA: TGTGCTAGTGGTTCTTGGACTTTGGGCGAGCAGTTCTTC. It encodes CASGSWTLGEQFF.

The chain employs TRBV19 and TRBJ1-5; no firm D call. Trimming cost V 1 base and J 5 bases, with 6 bases left between them. Germline V gene lookup returns CDR1 LNHDA and CDR2 SQIVND (reference sequence). CDR3 size: 13 residues. CDR3 in amino acids: CASSIAADQPQHF. The CDR3 bases are TGTGCCAGTAGTATAGCTGCGGATCAGCCCCAGCATTTT.

This rearrangement joins TRBV10-2 to TRBJ1-5; TRBD1 aligns across 7 bases. Looked up from germline, CDR1 is WSHSY and CDR2 is SAAADI. CDR3 length: 14 residues. The V gene end was trimmed by 5 bases and the J gene end by 7 bases; junction bases not matched to a gene: 8. The CDR3 coding sequence is TGCGCCAGCAGTAGACAGGGTGTTCGGCAGCCCCAGCATTTT. Amino acids: CASSRQGVRQPQHF.

This sequence joins TRBV2 and TRBJ1-1, with TRBD1 identical over 8 bases. The CDR3 loop spans 14 amino acids. V shed 4 bases and J 7 bases; nucleotides not matched to a gene: 8. Germline values: CDR1 SNHLY, CDR2 FYNNEI. CDR3 in amino acids: CASSGGTGAGEAFF. The CDR3 nucleotides read TGTGCCAGCAGTGGAGGGACAGGAGCTGGTGAAGCTTTCTTT.

The V call is TRBV4-1, the J call TRBJ1-1, with a possible D match to TRBD1 (6 bases). The CDR3 totals 14 residues. The V gene lost 4 bases and the J gene lost 5 bases, with 14 bases spanning the gap. Germline CDR1 and CDR2: MGHRA and YSYEKL. The CDR3 DNA reads as TGCGCCAGCAGCCGAGGGGGGGCGCAGACTGAAGCTTTCTTT. Amino acids: CASSRGGAQTEAFF.

The chain employs TRBV14 and TRBJ1-1; D possibly corresponds to TRBD1 (5 bases). The CDR3 runs to 16 residues. Germline CDR1 is SGHDN and CDR2 is FVKESK. The V end was cut by 1 base, the J end by 1 base, with 13 bases between. The CDR3 region has the DNA TGTGCCAGCAGCCAAGTTGGCAGGGAAACGAACACTGAAGCTTTCTTT. This gives the protein CASSQVGRETNTEAFF.

This chain links TRBV27 with TRBJ2-1; 11 nucleotides match TRBD2. The ends lost 5 bases at V and 9 bases at J; junction bases unmatched: 3. The germline V gene encodes CDR1 MNHEY and CDR2 SMNVEV (reference sequence). The CDR3 consists of 13 residues. Here the CDR3 DNA reads TGTGCCAGCAGTACTAGCGGGAGTGGTGAGCAGTTCTTC. Its protein is CASSTSGSGEQFF.

V usage is TRBV7-3 and J usage is TRBJ2-3; 9 nucleotides match TRBD2. J lost 4 bases, V lost 3 bases, and 2 bases had no gene match. Germline loops: CDR1 SGHTA, CDR2 FQGTGA. The CDR3 length is 14 residues. Here the CDR3 DNA reads TGTGCCAGCAGCTTGGCTAGCGGGGCAGATACGCAGTATTTT. Translation gives CASSLASGADTQYF.

The V gene is TRBV18, the J gene TRBJ1-4; 11 bases fit TRBD1. The CDR3 totals 14 residues. Trimming at V came to 4 bases and at J to 6 bases, leaving 1 base not matched to a gene. Germline assignment: CDR1 KGHSH and CDR2 LQKENI. CDR3 sequence reads: CASSRGQGDEKLFF. DNA for the CDR3: TGTGCCAGCTCACGGGGACAGGGGGATGAAAAACTGTTTTTT.

The chain links TRBV9 to TRBJ1-2, with D unclear. Trimming stripped 3 bases from V and 1 base from J, with 7 bases between. Germline V gene sequence: CDR1 SGDLS, CDR2 YYNGEE. There are 13 residues in the CDR3. The CDR3 bases are TGTGCCAGCAGCGCGACACTTAACTATGGCTACACCTTC. It encodes CASSATLNYGYTF.

V usage is TRBV6-1 and J usage is TRBJ2-7, with TRBD2 as a possible D gene (5 bases). The CDR3 contains 14 residues. Per the germline V gene, CDR1 is MNHNS and CDR2 is SASEGT. V was trimmed by 7 bases and J by 0 bases, leaving 13 bases between them. Here the CDR3 DNA reads TGTGCCAGCACAAACGTAGCGAGCTCCTACGAGCAGTACTTC. Translated: CASTNVASSYEQYF.

The chain uses TRBV7-3 and TRBJ1-1, with D tentatively TRBD1 (5 bases). CDR3 length equals 17 residues. The germline V gene has CDR1 SGHTA and CDR2 FQGTGA. V lost 1 base and J lost 5, with 20 bases in between. The CDR3: CASSLRGLGGSRTEAFF. CDR3 sequence (DNA): TGTGCCAGCAGCTTAAGGGGGTTGGGGGGAAGTCGGACTGAAGCTTTCTTT.

The V call is TRBV5-4, the J call TRBJ2-1; TRBD1 matches 8 bases. The germline CDR1 and CDR2 sequences are SGHNT and YYREEE (reference sequence). This CDR3 is 17 amino acids long. V trimming: 0 bases; J trimming: 5 bases; junction bases outside the gene matches: 10. CDR3 residues: CASSLDLIQGAHNEQFF. As DNA, the CDR3 is TGTGCCAGCAGCTTGGATCTAATTCAGGGGGCCCACAATGAGCAGTTCTTC.

The V gene is TRBV2, the J gene TRBJ2-1, with 15 bases lining up with TRBD2. Germline CDR1 and CDR2: SNHLY and FYNNEI. V was pared by 7 bases and J by 5 bases, with 15 bases of the junction left unmatched. The CDR3 contains 19 residues. CDR3 residues: CASKFRPGLAGGSHNEQFF. DNA of the CDR3: TGTGCCAGCAAATTCCGCCCGGGACTAGCGGGAGGTTCCCACAATGAGCAGTTCTTC.